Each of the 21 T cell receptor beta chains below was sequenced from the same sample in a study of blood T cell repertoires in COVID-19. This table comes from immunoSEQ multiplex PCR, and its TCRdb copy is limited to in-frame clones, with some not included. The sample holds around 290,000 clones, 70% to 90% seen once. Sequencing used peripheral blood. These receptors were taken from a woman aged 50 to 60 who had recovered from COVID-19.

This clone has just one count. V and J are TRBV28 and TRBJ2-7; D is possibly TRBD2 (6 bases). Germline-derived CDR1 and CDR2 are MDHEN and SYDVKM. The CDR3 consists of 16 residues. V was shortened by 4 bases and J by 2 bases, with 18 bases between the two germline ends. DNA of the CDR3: TGTGCCAGCAGTTCTTGGGGGGAAAGCACTCCCTACGAGCAGTACTTC. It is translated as CASSSWGESTPYEQYF.

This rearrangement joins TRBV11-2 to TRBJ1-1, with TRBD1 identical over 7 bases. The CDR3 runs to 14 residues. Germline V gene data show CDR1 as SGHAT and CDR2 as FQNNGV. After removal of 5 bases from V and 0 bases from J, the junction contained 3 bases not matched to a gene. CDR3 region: CASSTGTVNTEAFF. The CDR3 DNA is TGTGCCAGCAGCACCGGGACAGTGAACACTGAAGCTTTCTTT.

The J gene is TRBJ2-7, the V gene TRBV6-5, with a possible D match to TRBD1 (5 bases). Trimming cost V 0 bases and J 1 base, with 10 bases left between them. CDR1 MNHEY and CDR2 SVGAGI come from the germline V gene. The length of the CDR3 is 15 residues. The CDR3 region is CASSYSPQGSYEQYF. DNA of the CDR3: TGTGCCAGCAGTTACTCGCCGCAGGGTTCCTACGAGCAGTACTTC.

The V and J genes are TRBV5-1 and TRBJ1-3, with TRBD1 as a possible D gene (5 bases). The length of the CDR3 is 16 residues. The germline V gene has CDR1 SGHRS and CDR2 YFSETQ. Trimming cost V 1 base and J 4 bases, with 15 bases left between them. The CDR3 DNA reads TGCGCCAGCAGCTTGACGGGAGGTACAGGCGGAAACACCATATATTTT. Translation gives CASSLTGGTGGNTIYF.

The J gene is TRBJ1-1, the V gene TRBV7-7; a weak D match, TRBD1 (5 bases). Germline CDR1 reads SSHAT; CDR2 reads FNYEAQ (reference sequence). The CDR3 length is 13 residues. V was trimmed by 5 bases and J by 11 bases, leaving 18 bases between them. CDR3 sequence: CASSPISQVQAFF. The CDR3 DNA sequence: TGTGCCAGCAGCCCGATTTCACAGGTACAGGCTTTCTTT.

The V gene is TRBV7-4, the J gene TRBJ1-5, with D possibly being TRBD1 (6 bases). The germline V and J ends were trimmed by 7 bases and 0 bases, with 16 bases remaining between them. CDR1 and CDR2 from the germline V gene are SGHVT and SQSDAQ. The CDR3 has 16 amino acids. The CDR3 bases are TGTGCCAGCAACCCCTCGGACAGTTATAGCAATCAGCCCCAGCATTTT. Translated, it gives CASNPSDSYSNQPQHF.

This chain's CDR3 is CASSQDWRGRKQYF. The CDR3 bases are TGCGCCAGCAGCCAAGATTGGAGGGGCCGGAAGCAGTACTTC. This chain connects TRBV4-3 to TRBJ2-7; a weak D match, TRBD2 (6 bases). Per germline, CDR1 LGHNA and CDR2 YSLEER. The CDR3 loop spans 14 amino acids. Trimming removed 0 bases from V and 8 bases from J, with 14 bases in between.

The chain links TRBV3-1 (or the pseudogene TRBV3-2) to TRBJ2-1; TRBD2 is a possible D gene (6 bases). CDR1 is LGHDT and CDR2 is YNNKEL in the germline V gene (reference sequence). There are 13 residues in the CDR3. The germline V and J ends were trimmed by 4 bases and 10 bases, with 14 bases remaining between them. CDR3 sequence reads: CASSRLGLREQFF. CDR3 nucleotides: TGTGCCAGCAGCCGACTAGGATTAAGAGAGCAGTTCTTC.

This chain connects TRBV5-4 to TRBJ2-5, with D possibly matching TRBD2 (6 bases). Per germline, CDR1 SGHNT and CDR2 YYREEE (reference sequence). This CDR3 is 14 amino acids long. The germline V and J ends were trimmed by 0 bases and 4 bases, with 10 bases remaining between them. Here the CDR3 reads CASSLVGRRETQYF. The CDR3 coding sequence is TGTGCCAGCAGCTTGGTTGGGAGGAGAGAGACCCAGTACTTC.

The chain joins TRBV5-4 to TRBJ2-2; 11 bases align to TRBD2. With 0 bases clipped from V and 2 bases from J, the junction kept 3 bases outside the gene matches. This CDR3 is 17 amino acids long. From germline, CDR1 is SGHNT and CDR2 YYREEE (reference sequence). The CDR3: CASSLDLAGGNTGELFF. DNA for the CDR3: TGTGCCAGCAGCTTGGATCTAGCGGGGGGTAACACCGGGGAGCTGTTTTTT.

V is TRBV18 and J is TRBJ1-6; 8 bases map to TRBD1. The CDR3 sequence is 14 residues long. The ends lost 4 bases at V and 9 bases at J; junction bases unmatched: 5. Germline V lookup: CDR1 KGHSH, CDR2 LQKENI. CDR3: CASSQTGTGSPLHF. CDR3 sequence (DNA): TGTGCCAGCTCACAGACCGGGACAGGTTCACCCCTCCACTTT.

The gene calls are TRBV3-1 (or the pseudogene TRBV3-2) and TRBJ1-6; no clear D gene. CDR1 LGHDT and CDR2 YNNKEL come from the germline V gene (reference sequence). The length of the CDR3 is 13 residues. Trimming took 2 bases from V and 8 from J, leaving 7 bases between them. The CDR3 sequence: CASSQLRDSPLHF. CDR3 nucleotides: TGTGCCAGCAGCCAATTGAGGGATTCACCCCTCCACTTT.

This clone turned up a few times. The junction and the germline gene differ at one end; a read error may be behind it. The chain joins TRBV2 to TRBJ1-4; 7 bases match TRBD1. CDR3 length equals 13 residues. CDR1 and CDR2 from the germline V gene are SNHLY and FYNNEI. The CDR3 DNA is TGTGCCAGCAGGGAAGACAGGGTCGAAAAACTGTTTTTT. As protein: CASREDRVEKLFF.

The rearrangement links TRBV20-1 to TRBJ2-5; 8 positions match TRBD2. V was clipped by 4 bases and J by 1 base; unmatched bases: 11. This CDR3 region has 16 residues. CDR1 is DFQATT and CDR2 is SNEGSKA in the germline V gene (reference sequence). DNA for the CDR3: TGCAGTGCTATTGACCCAAGTCGGGGGGGCCAAGAGACCCAGTACTTC. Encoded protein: CSAIDPSRGGQETQYF.

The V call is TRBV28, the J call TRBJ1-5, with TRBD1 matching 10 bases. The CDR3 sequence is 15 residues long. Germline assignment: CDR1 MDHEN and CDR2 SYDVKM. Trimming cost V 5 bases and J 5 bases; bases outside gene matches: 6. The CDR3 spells CASSHSGTGDQPQHF. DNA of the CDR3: TGTGCCAGCAGTCACTCCGGGACAGGGGATCAGCCCCAGCATTTT.

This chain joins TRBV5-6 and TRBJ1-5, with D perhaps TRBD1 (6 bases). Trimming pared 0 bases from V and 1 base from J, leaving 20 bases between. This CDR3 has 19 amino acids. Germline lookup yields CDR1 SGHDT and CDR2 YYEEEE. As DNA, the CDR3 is TGTGCCAGCAGCTTGGCTGCCAGGGGACCCGAGTTCAGCAATCAGCCCCAGCATTTT. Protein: CASSLAARGPEFSNQPQHF.

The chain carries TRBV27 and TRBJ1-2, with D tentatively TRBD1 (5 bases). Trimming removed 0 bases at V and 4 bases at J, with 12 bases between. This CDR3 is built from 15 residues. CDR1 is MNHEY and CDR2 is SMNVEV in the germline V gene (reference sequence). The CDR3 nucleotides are TGTGCCAGCAGTTTATCTTCGCAGGGTCCCTATGGCTACACCTTC. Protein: CASSLSSQGPYGYTF.

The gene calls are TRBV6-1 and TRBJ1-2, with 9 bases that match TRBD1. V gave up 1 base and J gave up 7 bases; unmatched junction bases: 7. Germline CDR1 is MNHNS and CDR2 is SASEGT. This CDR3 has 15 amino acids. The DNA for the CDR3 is TGTGCCAGCAGTGAAGATACAGGGGGCGCATTTGGCTACACCTTC. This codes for CASSEDTGGAFGYTF.

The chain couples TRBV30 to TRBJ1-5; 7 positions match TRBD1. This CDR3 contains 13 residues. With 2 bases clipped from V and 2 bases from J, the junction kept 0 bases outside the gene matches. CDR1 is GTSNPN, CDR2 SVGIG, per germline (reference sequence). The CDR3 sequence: CAWSTGGNQPQHF. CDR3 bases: TGTGCCTGGAGTACAGGGGGCAATCAGCCCCAGCATTTT.

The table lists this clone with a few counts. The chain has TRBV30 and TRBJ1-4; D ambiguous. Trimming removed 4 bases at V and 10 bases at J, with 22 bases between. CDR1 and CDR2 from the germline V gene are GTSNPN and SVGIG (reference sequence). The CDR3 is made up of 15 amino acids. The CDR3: CAWNPQAGLTGKLFF. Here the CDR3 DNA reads TGTGCCTGGAACCCCCAGGCGGGGTTAACGGGAAAACTGTTTTTT.

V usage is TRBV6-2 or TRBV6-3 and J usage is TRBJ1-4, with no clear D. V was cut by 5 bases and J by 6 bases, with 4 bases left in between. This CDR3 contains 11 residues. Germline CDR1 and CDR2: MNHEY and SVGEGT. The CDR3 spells CASSGYEKLFF. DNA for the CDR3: TGTGCCAGCAGTGGCTATGAAAAACTGTTTTTT.